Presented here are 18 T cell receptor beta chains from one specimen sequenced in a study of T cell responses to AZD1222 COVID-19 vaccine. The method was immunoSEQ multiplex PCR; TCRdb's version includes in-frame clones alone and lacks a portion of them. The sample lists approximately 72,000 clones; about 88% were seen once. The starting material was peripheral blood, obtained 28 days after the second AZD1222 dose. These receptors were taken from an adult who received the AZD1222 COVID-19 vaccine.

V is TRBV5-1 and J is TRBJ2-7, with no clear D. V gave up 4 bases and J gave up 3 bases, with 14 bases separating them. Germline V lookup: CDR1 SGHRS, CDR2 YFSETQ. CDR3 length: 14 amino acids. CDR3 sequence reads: CASSIDTNNYEQYF. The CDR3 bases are TGCGCCAGCAGCATTGACACCAACAACTACGAGCAGTACTTC.

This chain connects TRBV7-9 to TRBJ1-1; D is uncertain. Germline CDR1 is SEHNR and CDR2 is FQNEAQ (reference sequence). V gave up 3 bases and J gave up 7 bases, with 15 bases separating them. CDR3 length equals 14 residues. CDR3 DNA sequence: TGTGCCAGCAGCTTTTTAGGTACAGCGAATGAAGCTTTCTTT. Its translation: CASSFLGTANEAFF.

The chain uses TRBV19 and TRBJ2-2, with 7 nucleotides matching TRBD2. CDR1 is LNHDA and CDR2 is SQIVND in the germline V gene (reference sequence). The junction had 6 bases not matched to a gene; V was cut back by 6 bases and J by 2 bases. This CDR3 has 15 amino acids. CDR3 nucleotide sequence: TGTGCCAGTAGGTGGCGGGAGAGAAACACCGGGGAGCTGTTTTTT. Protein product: CASRWRERNTGELFF. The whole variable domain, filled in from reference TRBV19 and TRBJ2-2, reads DGGITQSPKYLFRKEGQNVTLSCEQNLNHDAMYWYRQDPGQGLRLIYYSQIVNDFQKGDIAEGYSVSREKKESFPLTVTSAQKNPTAFYLCASRWRERNTGELFFGEGSRLTVL.

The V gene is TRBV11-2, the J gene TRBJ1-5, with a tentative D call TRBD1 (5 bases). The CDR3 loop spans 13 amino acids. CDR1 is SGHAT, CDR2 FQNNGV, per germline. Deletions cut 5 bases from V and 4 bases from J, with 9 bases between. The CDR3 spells CASSVQENQPQHF. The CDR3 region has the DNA TGTGCCAGCAGCGTACAGGAAAATCAGCCCCAGCATTTT.

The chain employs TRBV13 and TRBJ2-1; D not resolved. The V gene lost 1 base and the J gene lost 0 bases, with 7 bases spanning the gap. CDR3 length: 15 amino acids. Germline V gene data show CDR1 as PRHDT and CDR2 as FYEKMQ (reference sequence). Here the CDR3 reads CASSLVRGSYNEQFF. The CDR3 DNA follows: TGTGCCAGCAGCTTAGTCCGCGGCTCCTACAATGAGCAGTTCTTC.

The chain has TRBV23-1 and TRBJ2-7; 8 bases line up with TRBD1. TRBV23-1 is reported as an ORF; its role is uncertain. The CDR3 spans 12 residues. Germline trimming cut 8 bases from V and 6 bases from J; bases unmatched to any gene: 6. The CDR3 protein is CASGKGQGEQYF. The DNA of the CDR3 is TGCGCCAGCGGAAAAGGACAGGGCGAGCAGTACTTC.

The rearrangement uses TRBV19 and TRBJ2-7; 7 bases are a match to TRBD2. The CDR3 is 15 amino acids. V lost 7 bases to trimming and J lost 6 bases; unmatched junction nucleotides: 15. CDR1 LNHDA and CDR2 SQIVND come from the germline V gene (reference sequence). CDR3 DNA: TGTGCCAGTAATGTGGCGGCGGGAGCCACTGGCGAGCAGTACTTC. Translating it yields CASNVAAGATGEQYF.

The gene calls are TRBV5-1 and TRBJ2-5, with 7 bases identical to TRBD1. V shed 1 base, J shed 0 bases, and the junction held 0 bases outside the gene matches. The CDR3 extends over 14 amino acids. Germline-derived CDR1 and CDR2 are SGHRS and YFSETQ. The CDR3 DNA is TGCGCCAGCAGCTTGACAGGGGACCAAGAGACCCAGTACTTC. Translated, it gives CASSLTGDQETQYF.

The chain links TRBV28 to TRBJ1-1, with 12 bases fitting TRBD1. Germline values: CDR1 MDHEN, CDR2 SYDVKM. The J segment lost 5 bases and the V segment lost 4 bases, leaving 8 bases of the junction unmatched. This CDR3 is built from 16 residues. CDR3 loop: CASSSPGQGAWTEAFF. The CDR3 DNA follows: TGTGCCAGCAGTTCCCCGGGACAGGGGGCCTGGACTGAAGCTTTCTTT.

Here the CDR3 DNA reads TGCGCCAGCAGCTTGGAGCCAGGGTCTGAAAAACTGTTTTTT. Its protein product is CASSLEPGSEKLFF. The rearrangement joins TRBV5-1 to TRBJ1-4, with D possibly TRBD1 on 5 matching bases. Per the germline V gene, CDR1 is SGHRS and CDR2 is YFSETQ. The CDR3 length is 14 residues. Trimming removed 0 bases at V and 7 bases at J, with 10 bases between.

CDR3 sequence reads: CASSPIRLGMNTEAFF. For the CDR3, the DNA is TGTGCCAGCTCACCTATCAGACTTGGGATGAACACTGAAGCTTTCTTT. The V gene is TRBV18, the J gene TRBJ1-1; the D is unclear. Germline V gene sequence: CDR1 KGHSH, CDR2 LQKENI. The CDR3 runs 16 residues. V gave up 3 bases and J gave up 0 bases, with 14 bases separating them. Based on the CDR3 plus reference TRBV18 and TRBJ1-1, the full variable domain is NAGVMQNPRHLVRRRGQEARLRCSPMKGHSHVYWYRQLPEEGLKFMVYLQKENIIDESGMPKERFSAEFPKEGPSILRIQQVVRGDSAAYFCASSPIRLGMNTEAFFGQGTRLTVV.

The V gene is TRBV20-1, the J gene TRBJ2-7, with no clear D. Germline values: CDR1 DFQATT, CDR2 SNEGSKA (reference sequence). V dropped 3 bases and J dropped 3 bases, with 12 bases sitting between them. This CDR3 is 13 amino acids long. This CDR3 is CSASQSRRYEQYF. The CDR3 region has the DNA TGCAGTGCTAGTCAATCTAGGCGCTACGAGCAGTACTTC.

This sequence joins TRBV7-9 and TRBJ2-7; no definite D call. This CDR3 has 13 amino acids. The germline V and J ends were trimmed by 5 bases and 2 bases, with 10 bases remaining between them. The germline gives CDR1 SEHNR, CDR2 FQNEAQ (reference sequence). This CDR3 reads CASSPFNTYEQYF. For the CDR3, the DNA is TGTGCCAGCAGCCCTTTTAATACCTACGAGCAGTACTTC.

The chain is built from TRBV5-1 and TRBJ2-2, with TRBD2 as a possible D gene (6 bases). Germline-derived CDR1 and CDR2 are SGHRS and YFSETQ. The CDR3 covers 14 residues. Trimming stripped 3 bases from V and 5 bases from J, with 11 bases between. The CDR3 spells CASSSTAGTGELFF. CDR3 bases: TGCGCCAGCAGCTCAACCGCGGGGACCGGGGAGCTGTTTTTT.

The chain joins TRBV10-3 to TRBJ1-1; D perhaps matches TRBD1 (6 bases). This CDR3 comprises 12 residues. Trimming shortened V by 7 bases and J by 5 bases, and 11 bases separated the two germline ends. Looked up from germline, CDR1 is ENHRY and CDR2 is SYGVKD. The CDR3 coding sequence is TGTGCCATCAACACAGGGAGGACTGAAGCTTTCTTT. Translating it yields CAINTGRTEAFF.

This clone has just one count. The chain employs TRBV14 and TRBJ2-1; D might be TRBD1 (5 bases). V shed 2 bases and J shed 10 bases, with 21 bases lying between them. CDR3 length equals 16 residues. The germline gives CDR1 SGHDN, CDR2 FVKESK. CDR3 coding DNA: TGTGCCAGCAGCCAAAGGGAAAACAGGCGGCGAGAGGAGCAGTTCTTC. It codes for CASSQRENRRREEQFF.

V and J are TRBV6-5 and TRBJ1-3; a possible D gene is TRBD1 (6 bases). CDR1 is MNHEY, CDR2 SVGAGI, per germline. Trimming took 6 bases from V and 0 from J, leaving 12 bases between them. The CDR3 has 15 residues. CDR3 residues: CASSRGQTSGNTIYF. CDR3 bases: TGTGCCAGCAGCAGAGGACAGACCTCTGGAAACACCATATATTTT.

CDR3 residues: CASSPGGGAEGTEAFF. In DNA, the CDR3 is TGTGCCAGCTCACCTGGAGGAGGCGCCGAGGGCACTGAAGCTTTCTTT. The chain has TRBV18 and TRBJ1-1; D is unresolved. The CDR3 consists of 16 residues. CDR1 and CDR2 from the germline V gene are KGHSH and LQKENI. Trimming took off 3 bases at V and 4 bases at J, with 18 bases between the two ends.